Listed here are 15 T cell receptor beta chains from one sample, sequenced in a study of T cell responses to AZD1222 COVID-19 vaccine. Data came from immunoSEQ multiplex PCR; TCRdb stores just in-frame clones and leaves some out. There are about 150,000 clones in the sample; roughly 90% occur only once, and 3% to 4% lies in the top ten. The material sequenced was peripheral blood, taken 28 days after the second AZD1222 dose. These receptors were taken from an adult who received the AZD1222 COVID-19 vaccine.

This clone has only a few counts. The genes are TRBV5-6 and TRBJ1-1; D unclear. CDR1 is SGHDT and CDR2 is YYEEEE in the germline V gene. Trimming removed 2 bases at V and 4 bases at J, with 9 bases between. This CDR3 contains 13 residues. The CDR3 nucleotides read TGTGCCAGCAGCTTCGGATCGGGCACTGAAGCTTTCTTT. Translating gives CASSFGSGTEAFF.

The rearrangement joins TRBV11-3 to TRBJ2-7; D remains unclear. Per germline, CDR1 SGHNT and CDR2 YENEEA. The CDR3 has 13 amino acids. Trimming stripped 2 bases from V and 2 bases from J, with 7 bases between. The CDR3 DNA is TGTGCCAGCAGCTTATTCGCGCCCTACGAGCAGTACTTC. It translates to CASSLFAPYEQYF.

This clone was counted once. The chain couples TRBV19 to TRBJ2-2; maybe TRBD1 (7 bases). V was pared by 10 bases and J by 6 bases, with 15 bases between. This CDR3 spans 13 amino acids. Germline V lookup: CDR1 LNHDA, CDR2 SQIVND (reference sequence). The CDR3: CATQGGGAGELFF. CDR3 DNA sequence: TGTGCCACCCAGGGGGGCGGAGCCGGGGAGCTGTTTTTT.

This chain joins TRBV9 and TRBJ2-7; D may be TRBD2 (6 bases). With 3 bases removed from V and 0 bases from J, the gap between germline ends came to 10 bases. Germline V gene lookup returns CDR1 SGDLS and CDR2 YYNGEE. CDR3 length: 14 amino acids. This CDR3 is CASSAYSGSYEQYF. In DNA form, the CDR3 reads TGTGCCAGCAGCGCCTATAGCGGCTCCTACGAGCAGTACTTC.

The genes are TRBV4-1 and TRBJ1-2; no definite D call. The CDR3 contains 15 residues. Looked up from germline, CDR1 is MGHRA and CDR2 is YSYEKL. V dropped 0 bases and J dropped 4 bases, with 12 bases sitting between them. The CDR3 nucleotides are TGCGCCAGCAGCCAAGATAACACAGACTTCTATGGCTACACCTTC. It yields the protein CASSQDNTDFYGYTF.

Here the CDR3 DNA reads TGTGCCAGCTCACCGCTCCTTACTCCCGGGACAAACTATGGCTACACCTTC. As protein: CASSPLLTPGTNYGYTF. The chain couples TRBV18 to TRBJ1-2, with D perhaps matching TRBD1 (6 bases). The length of the CDR3 is 17 residues. Per the germline V gene, CDR1 is KGHSH and CDR2 is LQKENI. The V gene lost 3 bases and the J gene lost 2 bases, with 19 bases spanning the gap.

The chain joins TRBV5-8 to TRBJ2-2; D ambiguous. The germline V and J ends were trimmed by 5 bases and 0 bases, with 5 bases remaining between them. The CDR3 totals 13 residues. CDR1 SGHTS and CDR2 YDEGEE come from the germline V gene. The CDR3 nucleotides read TGTGCCAGCAGGGGATCGAACACCGGGGAGCTGTTTTTT. Protein: CASRGSNTGELFF.

The V and J genes are TRBV5-6 and TRBJ2-7; D is undetermined. Germline CDR1 SGHDT, CDR2 YYEEEE. V lost 4 bases to trimming and J lost 2 bases, with 19 bases between them. This CDR3 has 16 amino acids. CDR3 in DNA: TGTGCCAGCAGCCCCTTCCGAGTCCCGAATCCCTACGAGCAGTACTTC. Translated: CASSPFRVPNPYEQYF. Variable domain in full (rest from reference TRBV5-6 and TRBJ2-7): DAGVTQSPTHLIKTRGQQVTLRCSPKSGHDTVSWYQQALGQGPQFIFQYYEEEERQRGNFPDRFSGHQFPNYSSELNVNALLLGDSALYLCASSPFRVPNPYEQYFGPGTRLTVT.

V is TRBV5-8 and J is TRBJ2-2; possibly TRBD1 for D (5 bases). Between the trimmed V and J ends, which lost 1 base and 9 bases, there was a span of 25 bases. The CDR3 covers 18 residues. Germline V gene sequence: CDR1 SGHTS, CDR2 YDEGEE. This CDR3 is CASSLTALEIHLGRELFF. The CDR3 nucleotides are TGTGCCAGCAGCTTGACGGCGTTGGAGATCCACCTGGGGCGGGAGCTGTTTTTT.

The chain has TRBV28 and TRBJ1-2, with 7 bases aligning to TRBD1. CDR1 and CDR2 from the germline V gene are MDHEN and SYDVKM. The CDR3 contains 16 residues. Trimming removed 4 bases from V and 7 bases from J; junction bases left unmatched: 15. This chain's CDR3 is CASSSGTVRRAGGYTF. CDR3 DNA: TGTGCCAGCAGTTCCGGGACAGTCCGCAGGGCAGGTGGCTACACCTTC.

The V call is TRBV15, the J call TRBJ2-2; weak D call: TRBD2 (5 bases). Trimming stripped 0 bases from V and 3 bases from J, with 11 bases between. From germline, CDR1 is LNHNV and CDR2 YYDKDF (reference sequence). This CDR3 has 16 residues. The CDR3, as DNA: TGTGCCACCAGCAGAGATCGTCCCGGGGACACCGGGGAGCTGTTTTTT. Protein product: CATSRDRPGDTGELFF.

This clone was detected only once. The gene calls are TRBV23-1 and TRBJ2-3; weak D call: TRBD1 (5 bases). TRBV23-1 counts as an open reading frame of uncertain function. The V gene lost 2 bases and the J gene lost 9 bases, with 24 bases spanning the gap. The CDR3 length is 17 residues. CDR3 in amino acids: CASSQRCRGPPPGTQYF. Here the CDR3 DNA reads TGCGCCAGCAGTCAAAGGTGTAGGGGTCCCCCCCCAGGCACGCAGTATTTT.

V usage is TRBV27 and J usage is TRBJ1-6, with no clear D. This CDR3 is built from 13 residues. Germline loops: CDR1 MNHEY, CDR2 SMNVEV (reference sequence). V was clipped by 4 bases and J by 9 bases, with 10 bases between them. CDR3 residues: CASSSWRGSPLHF. The CDR3, as DNA: TGTGCCAGCAGTTCATGGCGGGGTTCACCCCTCCACTTT.

The chain couples TRBV27 to TRBJ2-3; 10 nucleotides align to TRBD1. V was clipped by 5 bases and J by 6 bases; unmatched bases: 8. CDR3 size: 15 residues. Germline V CDR1 and CDR2: MNHEY, SMNVEV (reference sequence). In nucleotides, the CDR3 is TGTGCCAGCAGTAGGGACAGGGGACCTGGGGATACGCAGTATTTT. It specifies CASSRDRGPGDTQYF.

The chain is built from TRBV5-1 and TRBJ1-1; D possibly corresponds to TRBD1 (6 bases). This CDR3 has 14 amino acids. Germline V gives CDR1 SGHRS, CDR2 YFSETQ. The germline V and J ends were trimmed by 0 bases and 3 bases, with 9 bases remaining between them. CDR3 sequence: CASSLAAGDTEAFF. DNA for the CDR3: TGCGCCAGCAGCTTGGCCGCAGGGGACACTGAAGCTTTCTTT.